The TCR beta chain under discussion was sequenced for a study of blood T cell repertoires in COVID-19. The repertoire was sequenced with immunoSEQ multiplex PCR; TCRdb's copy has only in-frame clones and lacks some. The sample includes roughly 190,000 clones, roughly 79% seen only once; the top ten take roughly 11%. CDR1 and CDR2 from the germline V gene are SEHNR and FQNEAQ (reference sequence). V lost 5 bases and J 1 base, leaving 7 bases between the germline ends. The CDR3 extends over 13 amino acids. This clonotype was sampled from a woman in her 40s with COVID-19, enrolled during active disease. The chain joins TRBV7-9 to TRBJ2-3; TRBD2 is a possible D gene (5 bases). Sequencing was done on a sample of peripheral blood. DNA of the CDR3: TGTGCCAGCAGCGGGAGTGGCACAGATACGCAGTATTTT. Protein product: CASSGSGTDTQYF.